A single sample is the source of the 5 T cell receptor beta chains below, sequenced in a study of T cells in Graves' hyperthyroidism and ophthalmopathy. RNA transcripts were the template for amplifying TCR beta CDR3 regions. Initially, a first-round RT-PCR of the TCR CDR3 employed the HTBI primer set. TCRdb reanalysed the multiplex PCR reads using MiXCR and keeps one entry per CDR3 protein. The sample has hundreds of thousands of distinct CDR3 sequences, roughly 15% seen once. Sequenced sample: blood. The receptors originated from a woman in her forties with Graves' ophthalmopathy.

This clonotype was detected many times. J is TRBJ1-5 and V is TRBV11-2; no firm D call. Looked up from germline, CDR1 is SGHAT and CDR2 is FQNNGV. The V gene lost 0 bases and the J gene lost 6 bases, with 12 bases spanning the gap. The CDR3 spans 15 residues. In nucleotides, the CDR3 is TGTGCCAGCAGCTTAGATATGGGGTCAGCTCAGCCCCAGCATTTT. Amino acids: CASSLDMGSAQPQHF.

This clonotype was observed at least ten times. The junction and the germline gene differ at one end; a read error may be behind it. This chain connects TRBV10-1 to TRBJ2-5, with 8 bases that match TRBD2. This CDR3 has 15 residues. Germline CDR1 reads WNHNN; CDR2 reads SYGVQD (reference sequence). CDR3 DNA: TGTGCCAGCAGTCTTACTAGCGGAGGCCAAGAGACCCAGTACTTC. Translation gives CASSLTSGGQETQYF.

This clonotype showed up many times. The rearrangement links TRBV20-1 to TRBJ2-3; D is possibly TRBD1 or TRBD2 (5 bases each). Germline CDR1 reads DFQATT; CDR2 reads SNEGSKA (reference sequence). This CDR3 comprises 12 residues. The V end was cut by 5 bases, the J end by 5 bases, with 11 bases between. CDR3 protein: CSAGWDGDTQYF. The CDR3, as DNA: TGCAGTGCTGGATGGGACGGAGATACGCAGTATTTT.

This clonotype turned up a few times. This sequence joins TRBV4-1 and TRBJ1-2; D uncertain. The CDR3 length is 13 residues. Germline V gives CDR1 MGHRA, CDR2 YSYEKL. V lost 0 bases and J lost 4, with 6 bases in between. CDR3 sequence reads: CASSQEGPYGYTF. The CDR3 DNA is TGCGCCAGCAGCCAAGAGGGCCCCTATGGCTACACCTTC.

This clonotype came up many times. The chain recombines TRBV11-2 with TRBJ1-5; TRBD1 might be the D (5 bases). V lost 5 bases and J lost 4, with 15 bases in between. The germline V gene has CDR1 SGHAT and CDR2 FQNNGV. The CDR3 has 15 residues. The CDR3 here is CASSASAGPNQPQHF. The CDR3 DNA sequence: TGTGCCAGCAGCGCCTCGGCGGGGCCAAATCAGCCCCAGCATTTT.